The present entry profiles one T cell receptor (beta chain) with its context. Documented time point: after dendritic cell vaccination, including at tumor progression/relapse. TCRdb's table, derived via immunoSEQ multiplex PCR, lists solely in-frame clones and lacks some. The table lists tens of thousands of clones, around nine tenths of them singletons. The data were obtained in a study of glioma-infiltrating T cells after dendritic cell vaccination. Study overall: Autologous tumor lysate was loaded overnight onto monocyte-derived dendritic cells grown approximately seven days with IL-4 and GM-CSF.

CDR3 size: 18 residues. Germline CDR1 reads LNHDA; CDR2 reads SQIVND (reference sequence). The ends lost 4 bases at V and 3 bases at J; junction bases unmatched: 9. J is TRBJ2-2 and V is TRBV19, with TRBD2 identical over 12 bases. The clonotype comes from a human donor with glioblastoma. The specimen was blood, collected after dendritic cell vaccination. CDR3 sequence reads: CASSNGLAGSPYTGELFF. CDR3 coding DNA: TGTGCCAGTAGTAACGGACTAGCGGGATCCCCCTACACCGGGGAGCTGTTTTTT.